The rows below give T cell receptor beta chains drawn from one sample of a study of T-cell reconstitution after alpha-beta-depleted transplantation in children. TCRdb passed the PCR reads through MiXCR, listing each CDR3 protein once. The repertoire consists of more than 550,000 distinct CDR3 sequences, with 10% occurring once and the leading ten covering roughly 4%. Sample: PBMCs from the stem cell graft donor, taken from the stem cell graft. The receptors derive from a human donor who donated a stem cell graft to a child with acute myeloid leukemia. The CDR3 runs from the conserved cysteine through the conserved F or W. D genes are given only for firm matches. Clone sizes are given selectively: once, few, many, or a class where the clone is expanded.

D,size,J,V,CDR3,DNA
-,-,TRBJ2-7,TRBV20-1,CSATGEGTYEQYF,TGCAGTGCTACAGGGGAGGGGACCTACGAGCAGTACTTC
-,few,TRBJ2-7,TRBV7-9,CASSFATLVNEQYF,TGTGCCAGCAGCTTTGCGACACTGGTGAACGAGCAGTACTTC
-,few,TRBJ2-5,TRBV21-1,CASSKVAHPGTPQQETQYF,TGTGCCAGCAGCAAAGTCGCCCACCCCGGGACACCACAACAAGAGACCCAGTACTTC
-,-,TRBJ2-2,TRBV7-2,CASSLAWVMGGELFF,TGTGCCAGCAGCTTAGCGTGGGTCATGGGAGGGGAGCTGTTTTTT
-,few,TRBJ2-1,TRBV6-2/TRBV6-3,CASSPTGSAKGKFF,TGTGCCAGCAGTCCCACGGGTAGCGCTAAGGGGAAGTTCTTC
-,few,TRBJ2-5,TRBV12-3/TRBV12-4,CASSGRQETQYF,TGTGCCAGCAGCGGACGGCAAGAGACCCAGTACTTC
-,many,TRBJ1-2,TRBV6-5,CASSRLDYGYTF,TGTGCCAGCAGCAGGCTAGACTATGGCTACACCTTC
-,few,TRBJ2-1,TRBV6-2/TRBV6-3,CASSSSPPPEQFF,TGTGCCAGCAGTTCCAGTCCCCCGCCTGAGCAGTTCTTC
TRBD1,-,TRBJ2-2,TRBV20-1,CSARVGQTNTGELFF,TGCAGTGCTAGAGTGGGACAGACGAACACCGGGGAGCTGTTTTTT
TRBD2,-,TRBJ2-2,TRBV7-9,CASSRETSPTGELFF,TGTGCCAGCAGCCGGGAGACTAGCCCCACCGGGGAGCTGTTTTTT
TRBD2,few,TRBJ2-1,TRBV7-8,CASSHRGLAGVGDNEQFF,TGTGCCAGCAGCCACAGGGGACTAGCGGGAGTGGGCGACAATGAGCAGTTCTTC
TRBD2,-,TRBJ2-5,TRBV11-2,CASSYGTSGSEETQYF,TGTGCCAGCAGCTATGGGACTAGCGGGAGTGAGGAGACCCAGTACTTC
TRBD1,many,TRBJ1-5,TRBV20-1,CSARTNGDSYNQPQHF,TGCAGTGCGAGGACCAATGGGGACAGCTACAATCAGCCCCAGCATTTT
-,many,TRBJ2-3,TRBV20-1,CSASGESRRRPLTTDTQYF,TGCAGTGCTAGCGGGGAGTCGCGGAGGCGGCCCTTGACAACAGATACGCAGTATTTT
-,few,TRBJ2-2,TRBV29-1,CSVDRDTGELFF,TGCAGCGTTGACCGGGACACCGGGGAGCTGTTTTTT
-,few,TRBJ2-3,TRBV19,CASRPQGADTQYF,TGTGCCAGTAGACCACAGGGAGCAGATACGCAGTATTTT
-,few,TRBJ2-3,TRBV6-1,CASTRQFTDTQYF,TGTGCCAGTACCCGACAGTTCACAGATACGCAGTATTTT
-,-,TRBJ1-5,TRBV24-1,CATSDQFNQPQHF,TGTGCCACCAGTGATCAGTTCAATCAGCCCCAGCATTTT
TRBD1,few,TRBJ2-1,TRBV20-1,CSAHFYRGSYNEQFF,TGCAGTGCTCATTTTTACAGGGGGTCTTACAATGAGCAGTTCTTC
TRBD1,few,TRBJ1-3,TRBV20-1,CSAYRQGPSGNTIYF,TGCAGTGCCTACCGACAGGGCCCCTCTGGAAACACCATATATTTT
-,-,TRBJ2-3,TRBV4-2,CASSQEGSDTQYF,TGTGCCAGCAGCCAAGAAGGATCAGATACGCAGTATTTT
TRBD2,-,TRBJ2-4,TRBV7-2,CASTETSGRAPNIQYF,TGTGCCAGCACCGAAACTAGCGGGAGGGCCCCAAACATTCAGTACTTC
TRBD2,-,TRBJ2-5,TRBV2,CASTRTSGGEETQYF,TGTGCCAGCACCCGGACTAGCGGGGGGGAAGAGACCCAGTACTTC
TRBD2,-,TRBJ2-3,TRBV4-3,CASSQVASGSLSTDTQYF,TGCGCCAGCAGCCAAGTGGCTAGCGGGAGCCTCAGCACAGATACGCAGTATTTT
-,many,TRBJ1-6,TRBV12-3/TRBV12-4,CASSSQFLGNSPLHF,TGTGCCAGCAGCTCCCAATTTTTAGGGAATTCACCCCTCCACTTT
-,-,TRBJ1-1,TRBV7-2,CASSPRTLGTHLAFF,TGTGCCAGCAGCCCAAGGACGTTGGGGACTCATCTGGCTTTCTTT
-,-,TRBJ1-3,TRBV3-1,CASSRGRSFSGNTIYF,TGTGCCAGCAGCCGGGGCCGAAGCTTCTCTGGAAACACCATATATTTT
TRBD1,-,TRBJ2-3,TRBV5-1,CASGRQGDTQYF,TGCGCCAGCGGACGACAGGGAGATACGCAGTATTTT
-,many,TRBJ2-3,TRBV5-1,CASSPIIPPTDTQYF,TGCGCCAGCAGCCCTATTATACCCCCCACAGATACGCAGTATTTT
TRBD2,-,TRBJ2-5,TRBV6-2/TRBV6-3,CASNGAGAGQETQYF,TGTGCCAGCAACGGGGCGGGAGCGGGGCAAGAGACCCAGTACTTC
TRBD1,-,TRBJ1-6,TRBV6-1,CASSRDRDRGRGAPLHF,TGTGCCAGCAGCCGAGACCGGGACAGGGGTCGAGGCGCACCCCTCCACTTT
TRBD1,many,TRBJ2-5,TRBV20-1,CSASRQGVGETQYF,TGCAGTGCTAGTAGGCAGGGGGTCGGGGAGACCCAGTACTTC
-,-,TRBJ2-4,TRBV29-1,CSVRGSGTKNIQYF,TGCAGCGTTAGGGGGTCCGGTACCAAAAACATTCAGTACTTC
-,many,TRBJ2-7,TRBV4-3,CASSQRISGTGSYEQYF,TGCGCCAGCAGCCAGCGTATATCGGGGACTGGATCCTACGAGCAGTACTTC